The 29 T cell receptor beta chains in this list originate from one sample, sequenced in a study of beta chain features in type 1 diabetes. Of the isolated RNA, all was reverse transcribed, and so the sequenced material was expressed TCRB transcripts. The protocol was immunoSEQ multiplex PCR, while the TCRdb copy is restricted to in-frame clones and leaves out a portion. Seen here are about 320,000 clones, approximately 14% observed once, and the top ten hold roughly 6.7%. The material sequenced was central memory CD4+ T cells from blood. Every receptor here comes from a man between 25 and 39 years old in good health.

The chain has TRBV6-5 and TRBJ2-3; TRBD2 matches 8 bases. The CDR3 is 14 residues long. The V segment lost 6 bases and the J segment 1 base; nucleotides outside the gene matches: 3. Germline V gives CDR1 MNHEY, CDR2 SVGAGI. As DNA, the CDR3 is TGTGCCAGCAGAGATAGCGGGGGCACAGATACGCAGTATTTT. Protein sequence: CASRDSGGTDTQYF.

The chain links TRBV7-3 to TRBJ2-7; 13 bases match TRBD2. The CDR3 runs 15 residues. With 5 bases clipped from V and 2 bases from J, the junction kept 3 bases outside the gene matches. In germline, CDR1 is SGHTA, CDR2 FQGTGA. The chain's CDR3 is CASSQGLAGAYEQYV. In DNA, the CDR3 is TGTGCCAGCAGCCAAGGACTAGCGGGAGCCTACGAGCAGTACGTC.

This clone has just a few counts. This chain joins TRBV10-3 and TRBJ1-5; no firm D call. The CDR3 contains 14 residues. Germline-derived CDR1 and CDR2 are ENHRY and SYGVKD. Trimming took off 2 bases at V and 1 base at J, with 6 bases between the two ends. The CDR3 spells CAISEGGSNQPQHF. The CDR3 DNA is TGTGCCATCAGTGAGGGCGGGAGCAATCAGCCCCAGCATTTT.

The gene calls are TRBV7-2 and TRBJ2-5; 7 bases agree with TRBD1. This CDR3 spans 14 amino acids. With 3 bases clipped from V and 5 bases from J, the junction kept 6 bases outside the gene matches. Per the germline V gene, CDR1 is SGHTA and CDR2 is FQGNSA. The CDR3 DNA reads TGTGCCAGCAGCTTGCAAGGGGGCGCGGAGACCCAGTACTTC. This gives the protein CASSLQGGAETQYF.

This clone was seen only a few times. The rearrangement joins TRBV19 to TRBJ1-4, with TRBD1 identical over 7 bases. Germline CDR1 is LNHDA and CDR2 is SQIVND (reference sequence). Losses at the gene ends were 9 bases for V and 3 bases for J; bases not matched to a gene: 7. CDR3 length: 14 amino acids. The CDR3 loop is CASNLGQANEKLFF. The CDR3 coding sequence is TGTGCCAGCAATCTTGGACAGGCTAATGAAAAACTGTTTTTT.

This clone was observed at least ten times. V and J are TRBV29-1 and TRBJ2-1; D is uncertain. Trimming took 8 bases from V and 6 from J, leaving 5 bases between them. The CDR3 length is 9 residues. Germline V gives CDR1 SQVTM, CDR2 ANQGSEA. The CDR3 is CSLTNEQFF. The DNA for the CDR3 is TGCAGCCTCACCAATGAGCAGTTCTTC.

This clone came up a few times. This chain links TRBV7-8 with TRBJ2-6; D gene uncertain. The CDR3 contains 13 residues. CDR1 is SGHVS and CDR2 is FQNEAQ in the germline V gene. CDR3 protein: CAGRSSGANVLTF. For the CDR3, the DNA is TGTGCAGGGCGAAGCTCTGGGGCCAACGTCCTGACTTTC.

The chain is built from TRBV7-9 and TRBJ2-7, with D possibly TRBD2 on 5 matching bases. V shed 5 bases and J shed 4 bases, with 9 bases lying between them. The CDR3 covers 12 residues. In germline, CDR1 is SEHNR, CDR2 FQNEAQ (reference sequence). The CDR3 DNA follows: TGTGCCAGCAGCGCTACTAGATACGAGCAGTACGTC. Amino acids: CASSATRYEQYV.

At least ten counts were recorded for this clone. The chain is built from TRBV2 and TRBJ2-7; D gene uncertain. The CDR3 spans 14 residues. Trimming shortened V by 5 bases and J by 6 bases, and 17 bases separated the two germline ends. Germline V gives CDR1 SNHLY, CDR2 FYNNEI. CDR3 sequence (DNA): TGTGCCAGCAGTCCCCCTGATGCGCGGAGCGAGCAGTACGTC. Protein sequence: CASSPPDARSEQYV.

The chain is built from TRBV5-4 and TRBJ2-7, with D possibly being TRBD1 (6 bases). The germline V and J ends were trimmed by 4 bases and 2 bases, with 19 bases remaining between them. The CDR3 spans 16 residues. Germline CDR1 and CDR2: SGHNT and YYREEE (reference sequence). This chain's CDR3 is CASSREGGGRTYEQYF. As DNA, the CDR3 is TGTGCCAGCAGCCGGGAAGGGGGTGGAAGAACCTACGAGCAGTACTTC.

This clone was detected only a few times. The V gene is TRBV6-1, the J gene TRBJ2-3, with TRBD2 identical over 8 bases. Germline V gene lookup returns CDR1 MNHNS and CDR2 SASEGT. With 7 bases clipped from V and 6 bases from J, the junction kept 6 bases outside the gene matches. The CDR3 loop spans 13 amino acids. The CDR3 protein is CASTGLDEDTQYF. DNA for the CDR3: TGTGCCAGCACGGGACTAGACGAGGATACGCAGTATTTT.

This clone was recorded a few times. The V call is TRBV30, the J call TRBJ1-4; 7 bases fit TRBD1. With 3 bases clipped from V and 7 bases from J, the junction kept 5 bases outside the gene matches. This CDR3 region has 13 residues. Germline loops: CDR1 GTSNPN, CDR2 SVGIG (reference sequence). The CDR3 DNA sequence: TGTGCCTGGAGGGGACAGTGGGGTGAAAAACTGTTTTTT. As protein: CAWRGQWGEKLFF.

Regarding this clone: One end of the junction does not line up with germline, which may come from a read error. Other nucleotide sequences in the sample specify the same CDR3. The genes are TRBV7-8 and TRBJ1-6; TRBD1 might be the D (6 bases). This CDR3 spans 15 amino acids. Looked up from germline, CDR1 is SGHVS and CDR2 is FQNEAQ. CDR3 protein: CASSLVDSSNSPLHF. As DNA, the CDR3 is TGCGCCAGCAGCTTAGTGGACAGTTCGAATTCACCCCTCCACTTT.

The V call is TRBV15, the J call TRBJ2-1, with a weak D call TRBD1 (5 bases). This CDR3 is 13 amino acids long. Trimming pared 10 bases from V and 5 bases from J, leaving 15 bases between. Looked up from germline, CDR1 is LNHNV and CDR2 is YYDKDF (reference sequence). Written as DNA, the CDR3 is TGTGCCAGCATTGGGGCCGTAAACAATGAGCAGTTCTTC. Its protein is CASIGAVNNEQFF.

This chain joins TRBV9 and TRBJ2-7, with no clear D. This CDR3 spans 14 amino acids. Germline loops: CDR1 SGDLS, CDR2 YYNGEE. The V gene lost 4 bases and the J gene lost 3 bases, with 14 bases spanning the gap. DNA of the CDR3: TGTGCCAGCAGCCTTGACAAATTCGACTACGAGCAGTACGTC. It encodes CASSLDKFDYEQYV.

The rearrangement uses TRBV28 and TRBJ1-2; no reliable D call. V lost 6 bases and J 7 bases, leaving 18 bases between the germline ends. This CDR3 contains 14 residues. Germline CDR1 reads MDHEN; CDR2 reads SYDVKM. The CDR3 DNA reads TGTGCCAGCAGCCCACCCCCCGCTGGCGCTGGCTACACCTTC. It yields the protein CASSPPPAGAGYTF.

This clone has only a few counts. The chain links TRBV28 to TRBJ2-5; the match to TRBD2 covers 7 bases. Trimming took 2 bases from V and 1 from J; bases not matched to a gene: 4. The CDR3 is made up of 15 amino acids. The germline gives CDR1 MDHEN, CDR2 SYDVKM. CDR3 sequence reads: CASSLAGGTQETQYF. The CDR3 nucleotides read TGTGCCAGCAGTTTAGCCGGGGGGACCCAAGAGACCCAGTACTTC.

This chain connects TRBV5-6 to TRBJ1-2; D remains unclear. The germline V and J ends were trimmed by 2 bases and 2 bases, with 7 bases remaining between them. The CDR3 covers 13 residues. Germline CDR1 is SGHDT and CDR2 is YYEEEE. CDR3 sequence (DNA): TGTGCCAGCAGCTTAGCGGGGAACTATGGCTACACCTTC. Encoded protein: CASSLAGNYGYTF.

V gene TRBV6-1 combines with J gene TRBJ1-5, with a possible D match to TRBD1 (6 bases). Germline CDR1 is MNHNS and CDR2 is SASEGT. CDR3 length: 14 residues. V lost 4 bases and J lost 7, with 14 bases in between. CDR3 residues: CASSAQGRGQPQHF. The CDR3, as DNA: TGTGCCAGCAGTGCCCAGGGGCGGGGGCAGCCCCAGCATTTT.

This clone was counted a few times. CDR3 sequence (DNA): TGTGCCAGCAGCTGGGACGGTACCAATCAGGTCCAGCATTTT. This sequence encodes CASSWDGTNQVQHF. The V and J genes are TRBV5-5 and TRBJ1-5, with a weak D call TRBD1 (5 bases). This CDR3 region has 14 residues. The germline V gene has CDR1 SGHKS and CDR2 YYEKEE (reference sequence). The V and J ends lost 3 bases and 12 bases respectively, with 19 bases between them.

The rearrangement links TRBV9 to TRBJ1-2, with a weak D call TRBD1 (5 bases). Trimming left V 4 bases short and J 5 bases short, with 15 bases between. The CDR3 sequence is 14 residues long. Germline values: CDR1 SGDLS, CDR2 YYNGEE. Here the CDR3 reads CASSTATVPYGYTF. For the CDR3, the DNA is TGTGCCAGCAGCACCGCGACAGTACCTTATGGCTACACCTTC.

This clone was observed a handful of times. The rearrangement uses TRBV29-1 and TRBJ1-1; D gene uncertain. The germline gives CDR1 SQVTM, CDR2 ANQGSEA. Trimming cost V 3 bases and J 1 base, with 9 bases left between them. CDR3 length: 13 residues. CDR3: CSVELDGNTEAFF. The CDR3, as DNA: TGCAGCGTTGAGTTGGACGGGAACACTGAAGCTTTCTTT. Filled out from reference TRBV29-1 and TRBJ1-1, the complete variable domain reads SAVISQKPSRDICQRGTSLTIQCQVDSQVTMMFWYRQQPGQSLTLIATANQGSEATYESGFVIDKFPISRPNLTFSTLTVSNMSPEDSSIYLCSVELDGNTEAFFGQGTRLTVV.

The CDR3 DNA reads TGTGCCAGCAGCCGAGGCCTCGGGACTAGCGGGACTGGCACAGATACGCAGTATTTT. As protein: CASSRGLGTSGTGTDTQYF. The genes are TRBV7-3 and TRBJ2-3; 13 bases fit TRBD2. Trimming took 5 bases from V and 1 from J; bases not matched to a gene: 12. This CDR3 is 19 amino acids long. CDR1 SGHTA and CDR2 FQGTGA come from the germline V gene.

This rearrangement joins TRBV27 to TRBJ2-3; 13 bases agree with TRBD2. Germline V gene lookup returns CDR1 MNHEY and CDR2 SMNVEV (reference sequence). The V and J ends lost 6 bases and 4 bases, in that order; junction bases with no gene match: 7. The CDR3 extends over 16 amino acids. The CDR3 loop reads CASSARLAGGPDTQYF. The DNA of the CDR3 is TGTGCCAGCAGCGCCCGACTAGCGGGAGGCCCAGATACGCAGTATTTT.

This clone was recorded a few times. The sample contains more than one DNA sequence encoding this CDR3. This chain uses TRBV7-2 with TRBJ2-7; D is perhaps TRBD2 (6 bases). V lost 1 base, J lost 3 bases, and 10 bases lay in between. This CDR3 has 14 amino acids. CDR1 and CDR2 from the germline V gene are SGHTA and FQGNSA. CDR3 loop: CASSLGGADYEQYF. The DNA of the CDR3 is TGTGCCAGCAGCTTAGGCGGGGCTGACTACGAGCAGTACTTC.

V is TRBV7-9 and J is TRBJ2-7; no reliable D call. This CDR3 has 13 residues. The germline V and J ends were trimmed by 8 bases and 6 bases, with 17 bases remaining between them. CDR1 SEHNR and CDR2 FQNEAQ come from the germline V gene (reference sequence). The CDR3 region has the DNA TGTGCCAGCGGTGGTGGCAGGTCGGGCGAGCAGTACTTC. As protein: CASGGGRSGEQYF.

The chain links TRBV11-2 to TRBJ2-1; 9 bases fit TRBD2. Germline loops: CDR1 SGHAT, CDR2 FQNNGV. Losses at the gene ends were 5 bases for V and 4 bases for J; bases not matched to a gene: 12. The CDR3 runs 17 residues. The CDR3 region has the DNA TGTGCCAGCAGCCGAATGTTGGCTAGCGGGGATTACAATGAGCAGTTCTTC. Encoded protein: CASSRMLASGDYNEQFF.

The chain recombines TRBV5-1 with TRBJ2-1, with D tentatively TRBD2 (5 bases). The CDR3 contains 17 residues. Germline V CDR1 and CDR2: SGHRS, YFSETQ. V gave up 3 bases and J gave up 7 bases, with 23 bases separating them. CDR3 sequence reads: CASSSRPRELGINEQFF. The CDR3 DNA reads TGCGCCAGCAGCTCGCGACCTAGGGAGTTAGGTATAAATGAGCAGTTCTTC.

Turning to this clone: Other DNA sequences in this specimen translate into the identical CDR3. The gene calls are TRBV7-2 and TRBJ2-7; tentative D call: TRBD1 (5 bases). CDR1 is SGHTA and CDR2 is FQGNSA in the germline V gene. V lost 5 bases to trimming and J lost 2 bases, with 10 bases between them. CDR3 size: 13 residues. The CDR3 DNA reads TGTGCCAGCAGCCGTGACAGAGCCTACGAGCAGTACGTC. Translating gives CASSRDRAYEQYV.